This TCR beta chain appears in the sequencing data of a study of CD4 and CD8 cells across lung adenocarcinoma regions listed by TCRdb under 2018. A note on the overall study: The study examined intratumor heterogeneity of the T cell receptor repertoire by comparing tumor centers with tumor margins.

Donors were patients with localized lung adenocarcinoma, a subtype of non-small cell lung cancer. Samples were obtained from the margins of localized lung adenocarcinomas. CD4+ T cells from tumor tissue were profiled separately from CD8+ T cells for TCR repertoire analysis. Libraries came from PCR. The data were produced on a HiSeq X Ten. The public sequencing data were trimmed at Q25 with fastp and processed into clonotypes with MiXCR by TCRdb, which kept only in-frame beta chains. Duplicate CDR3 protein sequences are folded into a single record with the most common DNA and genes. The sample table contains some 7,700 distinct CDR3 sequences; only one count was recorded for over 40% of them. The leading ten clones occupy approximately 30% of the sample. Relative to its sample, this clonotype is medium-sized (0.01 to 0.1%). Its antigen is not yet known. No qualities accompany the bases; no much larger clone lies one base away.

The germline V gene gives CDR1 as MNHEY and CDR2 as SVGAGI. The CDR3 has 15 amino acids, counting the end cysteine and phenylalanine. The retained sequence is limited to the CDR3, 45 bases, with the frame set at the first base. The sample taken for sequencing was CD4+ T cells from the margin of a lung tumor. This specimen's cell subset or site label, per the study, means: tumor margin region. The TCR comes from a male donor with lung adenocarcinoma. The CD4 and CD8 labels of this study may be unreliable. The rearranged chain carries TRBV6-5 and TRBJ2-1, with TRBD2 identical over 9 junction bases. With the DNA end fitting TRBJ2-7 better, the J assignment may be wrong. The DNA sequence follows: TGTGCCAGCACAGCACTAGCGGGCCCAGGCAACGAGCAGTACTTC. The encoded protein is CASTALAGPGNEQYF.